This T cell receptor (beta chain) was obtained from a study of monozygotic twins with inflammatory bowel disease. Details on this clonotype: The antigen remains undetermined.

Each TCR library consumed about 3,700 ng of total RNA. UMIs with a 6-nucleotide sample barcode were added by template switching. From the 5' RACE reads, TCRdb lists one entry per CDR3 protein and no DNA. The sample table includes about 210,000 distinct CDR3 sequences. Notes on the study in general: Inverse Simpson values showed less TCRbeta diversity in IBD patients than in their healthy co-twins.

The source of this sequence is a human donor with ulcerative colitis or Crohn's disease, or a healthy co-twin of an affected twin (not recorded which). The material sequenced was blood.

This CDR3 is CAREPPDYGYTF. This chain uses TRBV2 with TRBJ1-2. CDR1 is SNHLY and CDR2 is FYNNEI in the germline V gene. This CDR3 has 12 amino acids.